This T cell receptor beta chain is drawn from a study of cytomegalovirus exposure and HLA in healthy donors. Points on this clone: What it binds is not known.

PCR amplification relied on 60 Vbeta primers (plus 13 Jbeta primers). Assay used: immunoSEQ multiplex PCR; TCRdb lists only in-frame clones, some missing. The sample has 120,000 or so clones; about four fifths are singletons. This CDR3 region has 18 residues. Trimming took 4 bases from V and 0 from J; bases not matched to a gene: 11. Germline V lookup: CDR1 SGHRS, CDR2 YFSETQ. The study's findings and limits: A later analysis found common viral pathogens apparently linked to several of the most significant clusters. In a later analysis, DRB1 alleles had the most associated TCRs; HLA-C alleles the fewest.

This TCR was recovered from a woman between 45 and 60 years old in good health and CMV-seropositive. Sequencing was performed on PBMCs. V usage is TRBV5-1 and J usage is TRBJ2-3, with 10 bases aligning to TRBD2. The CDR3 protein is CASSPKGSGGSSTDTQYF. The CDR3 region has the DNA TGCGCCAGCAGCCCCAAGGGTAGCGGGGGGTCTAGCACAGATACGCAGTATTTT.